A selection of T cell receptor beta chains follows, all from one sample in a study of blood T cell repertoires in COVID-19. Data came from immunoSEQ multiplex PCR; TCRdb stores just in-frame clones and leaves some out. The repertoire includes under 200,000 clones, roughly nine tenths of them detected once, and almost 1% sits in the top ten. The sequenced material came from peripheral blood. The receptor set was obtained from a man between 18 and 35 years old with acute or convalescent COVID-19. Both conserved end residues are part of each CDR3. A D gene is named only where the DNA matches it firmly.

CASSEESVVNPQHF | TRBJ1-5 | TRBV2 | .
CASSALAAQETQYF | TRBJ2-5 | TRBV9 | .
CASSRGTGGSYEQYF | TRBJ2-7 | TRBV3-1/TRBV3-2 | TRBD1
CASSSTLTANYGYTF | TRBJ1-2 | TRBV7-9 | .
CASSTDRGQEQYF | TRBJ2-7 | TRBV11-2 | TRBD1
CASSQSKGGRGRRDTQYF | TRBJ2-3 | TRBV3-1/TRBV3-2 | TRBD1
CASSLQAFTNEKLFF | TRBJ1-4 | TRBV6-5 | .
CASSQDPSSYNEQFF | TRBJ2-1 | TRBV3-1/TRBV3-2 | .
CASRTSGGALAKNIQYF | TRBJ2-4 | TRBV11-2 | TRBD2
CARRTVSTDTQYF | TRBJ2-3 | TRBV2 | .
CASSQKGQVGTEAFF | TRBJ1-1 | TRBV23-1 | TRBD1
CASSLSAGMANTGELFF | TRBJ2-2 | TRBV18 | TRBD2
CAWSVKGARNQPQHF | TRBJ1-5 | TRBV30 | TRBD1
CASSPTGVSQETQYF | TRBJ2-5 | TRBV5-4 | TRBD1
CASSEAFSTEQFF | TRBJ2-1 | TRBV6-1 | .
CASSARSQAGQGPGWGQETQYF | TRBJ2-5 | TRBV23-1 | .
CASSTRDRTKDTQYF | TRBJ2-3 | TRBV19 | TRBD1
CASSLGVAGGPREQYF | TRBJ2-7 | TRBV7-8 | TRBD2
CASSRGGSANTGELFF | TRBJ2-2 | TRBV9 | .
CAWSPDPGDNQPQHF | TRBJ1-5 | TRBV30 | .